Listed below are T cell receptor beta chains from one sample, sequenced in a study of T cell changes during pregnancy in multiple sclerosis. Here immunoSEQ multiplex PCR was the method, and the copy in TCRdb shows in-frame clones only, minus some. The table has about 44,000 clones, around 94% seen once; the top ten hold roughly 0.5%. This sample comprised CD4+ T cells from peripheral blood mononuclear cells, obtained in the first trimester of pregnancy. The receptors come from a female donor with multiple sclerosis, enrolled in a pregnancy study. Both conserved end residues are trimmed from each CDR3. Each record gives: J gene, V gene, D gene, CDR3 protein. A D gene is named only where the DNA matches it firmly.

j_gene: TRBJ1-1; v_gene: TRBV29-1; d_gene: .; CDR3aa: SVEAGLMNTEAF
j_gene: TRBJ1-1; v_gene: TRBV28; d_gene: TRBD1; CDR3aa: ASSGRDRGLGWEAF
j_gene: TRBJ2-1; v_gene: TRBV7-6; d_gene: TRBD2; CDR3aa: ASSLGGGAPNEQF
j_gene: TRBJ1-4; v_gene: TRBV5-1; d_gene: .; CDR3aa: ASRKQEINEKLF
j_gene: TRBJ1-1; v_gene: TRBV10-3; d_gene: .; CDR3aa: AIRTVMNTEAF
j_gene: TRBJ2-5; v_gene: TRBV6-5; d_gene: TRBD2; CDR3aa: ASRKPGGETQY
j_gene: TRBJ2-3; v_gene: TRBV6-1; d_gene: .; CDR3aa: ASSGGGQAQY
j_gene: TRBJ2-5; v_gene: TRBV18; d_gene: .; CDR3aa: ASSPRTNLQETQY
j_gene: TRBJ2-7; v_gene: TRBV5-6; d_gene: TRBD1; CDR3aa: ASSAGQGGSYEQY
j_gene: TRBJ1-2; v_gene: TRBV29-1; d_gene: .; CDR3aa: SVDEGNYGYT
j_gene: TRBJ1-2; v_gene: TRBV4-1; d_gene: TRBD1; CDR3aa: ASSPPDRADYGYT
j_gene: TRBJ2-5; v_gene: TRBV19; d_gene: TRBD2; CDR3aa: ASSIRASGAQETQY
j_gene: TRBJ1-1; v_gene: TRBV5-1; d_gene: TRBD1; CDR3aa: ASSSTGGGTEAF
j_gene: TRBJ1-5; v_gene: TRBV6-1; d_gene: .; CDR3aa: ASSPTRGGQPQH
j_gene: TRBJ1-2; v_gene: TRBV29-1; d_gene: TRBD1; CDR3aa: SVETGAASGYT
j_gene: TRBJ1-1; v_gene: TRBV5-5; d_gene: TRBD1; CDR3aa: ASSDRGLNTEAF
j_gene: TRBJ2-1; v_gene: TRBV10-3; d_gene: TRBD1; CDR3aa: AISYDRVEYEQF
j_gene: TRBJ2-7; v_gene: TRBV5-1; d_gene: TRBD2; CDR3aa: ASSETPRGGGEQY
j_gene: TRBJ2-7; v_gene: TRBV7-6; d_gene: TRBD1; CDR3aa: ASSLGPRGSSYEQY
j_gene: TRBJ2-2; v_gene: TRBV19; d_gene: .; CDR3aa: ASHGGTGELF
j_gene: TRBJ1-5; v_gene: TRBV19; d_gene: .; CDR3aa: ASKEDNNQPQH
j_gene: TRBJ2-7; v_gene: TRBV5-1; d_gene: .; CDR3aa: ASSEGGTYEQY
j_gene: TRBJ2-2; v_gene: TRBV19; d_gene: .; CDR3aa: ASRKQNPGTGELF
j_gene: TRBJ2-5; v_gene: TRBV7-6; d_gene: .; CDR3aa: ASSLGEPQY
j_gene: TRBJ2-3; v_gene: TRBV6-5; d_gene: TRBD2; CDR3aa: ASSYFGRGGRDTQY
j_gene: TRBJ2-1; v_gene: TRBV11-3; d_gene: .; CDR3aa: ASSLGGYYSEQF
j_gene: TRBJ1-1; v_gene: TRBV9; d_gene: .; CDR3aa: ASSSSGRDEAF
j_gene: TRBJ2-3; v_gene: TRBV9; d_gene: TRBD2; CDR3aa: ASSVVARAGGTDTQY
j_gene: TRBJ1-1; v_gene: TRBV2; d_gene: .; CDR3aa: ASRPTENTEAF
j_gene: TRBJ2-3; v_gene: TRBV5-1; d_gene: .; CDR3aa: ASSLFAISRTDTQY
j_gene: TRBJ2-1; v_gene: TRBV7-8; d_gene: .; CDR3aa: ASSPEAGRQF
j_gene: TRBJ1-2; v_gene: TRBV19; d_gene: TRBD1; CDR3aa: ASNLDRGHGYT
j_gene: TRBJ1-2; v_gene: TRBV11-2; d_gene: TRBD1; CDR3aa: ASSIGTAKHYGYT
j_gene: TRBJ2-7; v_gene: TRBV7-2; d_gene: TRBD2; CDR3aa: ASNLLGTSGDYEQY
j_gene: TRBJ1-4; v_gene: TRBV7-2; d_gene: TRBD1; CDR3aa: ASSQGGTNEKLF
j_gene: TRBJ2-7; v_gene: TRBV2; d_gene: .; CDR3aa: ASSPKSGGSYEQY
j_gene: TRBJ2-6; v_gene: TRBV6-6; d_gene: .; CDR3aa: ASSYSTSGANVLT
j_gene: TRBJ1-1; v_gene: TRBV5-1; d_gene: .; CDR3aa: ASSLGQALEAF
j_gene: TRBJ1-3; v_gene: TRBV11-2; d_gene: TRBD1; CDR3aa: ASSYDRVSGNTIY
j_gene: TRBJ1-2; v_gene: TRBV5-6; d_gene: .; CDR3aa: ASSKDYSGQNGYT